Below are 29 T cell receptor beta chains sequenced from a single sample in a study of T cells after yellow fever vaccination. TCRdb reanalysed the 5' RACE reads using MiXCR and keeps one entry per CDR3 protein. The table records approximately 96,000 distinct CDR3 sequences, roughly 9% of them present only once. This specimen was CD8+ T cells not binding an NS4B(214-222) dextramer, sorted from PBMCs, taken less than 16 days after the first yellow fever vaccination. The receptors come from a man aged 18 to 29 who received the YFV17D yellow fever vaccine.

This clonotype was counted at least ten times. CDR3 amino acids: CASTRQEGAGELFF. CDR3 in DNA: TGTGCCAGCACGAGGCAGGAAGGGGCCGGGGAGCTGTTTTTT. The V and J genes are TRBV12-3 or TRBV12-4 and TRBJ2-2; perhaps TRBD1 as D (5 bases). Trimming left V 7 bases short and J 6 bases short, with 15 bases between. The CDR3 consists of 14 residues.

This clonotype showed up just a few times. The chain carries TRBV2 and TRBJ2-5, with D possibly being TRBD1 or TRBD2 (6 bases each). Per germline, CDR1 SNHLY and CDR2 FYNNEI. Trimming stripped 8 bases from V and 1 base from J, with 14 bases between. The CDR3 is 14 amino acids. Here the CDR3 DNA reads TGTGCCAGCGTAGCCCGGGGGCTCCAAGAGACCCAGTACTTC. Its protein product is CASVARGLQETQYF.

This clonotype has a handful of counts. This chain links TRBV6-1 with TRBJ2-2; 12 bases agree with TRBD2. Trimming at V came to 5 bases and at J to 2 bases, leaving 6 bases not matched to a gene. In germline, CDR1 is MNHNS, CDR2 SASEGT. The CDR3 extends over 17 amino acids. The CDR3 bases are TGTGCCAGCAGTCCACTAGCGGGGGGCTACAACACCGGGGAGCTGTTTTTT. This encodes CASSPLAGGYNTGELFF.

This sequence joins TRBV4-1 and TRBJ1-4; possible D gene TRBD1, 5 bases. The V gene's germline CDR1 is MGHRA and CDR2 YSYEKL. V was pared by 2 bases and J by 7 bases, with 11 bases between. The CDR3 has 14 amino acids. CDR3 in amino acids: CASSQPDSSEKLFF. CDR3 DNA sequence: TGCGCCAGCAGCCAACCCGACAGTAGTGAAAAACTGTTTTTT.

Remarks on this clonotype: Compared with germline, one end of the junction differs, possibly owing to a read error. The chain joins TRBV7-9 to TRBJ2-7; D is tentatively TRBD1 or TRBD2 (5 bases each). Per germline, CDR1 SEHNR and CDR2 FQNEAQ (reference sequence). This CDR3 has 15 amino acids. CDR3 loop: CASSARDGISYVQYF. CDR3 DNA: TGTGCCAGCAGCGCGAGGGACGGTATCTCCTACGTGCAGTACTTC.

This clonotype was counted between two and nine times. The DNA of the CDR3 is TGCGCCAGCAGCCAGATCAATAACTATGGCTACACCTTC. Protein sequence: CASSQINNYGYTF. V is TRBV4-3 and J is TRBJ1-2; D is undetermined. Germline V lookup: CDR1 LGHNA, CDR2 YSLEER. CDR3 size: 13 residues. The V gene lost 3 bases and the J gene lost 1 base, with 6 bases spanning the gap.

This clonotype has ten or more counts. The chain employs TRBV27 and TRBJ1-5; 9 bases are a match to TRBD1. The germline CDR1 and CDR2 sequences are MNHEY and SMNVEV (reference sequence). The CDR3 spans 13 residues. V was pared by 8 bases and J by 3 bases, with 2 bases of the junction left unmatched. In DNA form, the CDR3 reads TGTGCCAGCGGGGACAGGGACAATCAGCCCCAGCATTTT. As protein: CASGDRDNQPQHF.

The CDR3 sequence is CASSLKGTVTYEQYF. In DNA, the CDR3 is TGTGCCAGCAGTTTAAAGGGGACAGTGACCTACGAGCAGTACTTC. V and J are TRBV27 and TRBJ2-7, with 7 bases aligning to TRBD1. The CDR3 has 15 amino acids. Looked up from germline, CDR1 is MNHEY and CDR2 is SMNVEV (reference sequence). The trim removed 2 bases at V and 2 bases at J, leaving 6 bases unmatched.

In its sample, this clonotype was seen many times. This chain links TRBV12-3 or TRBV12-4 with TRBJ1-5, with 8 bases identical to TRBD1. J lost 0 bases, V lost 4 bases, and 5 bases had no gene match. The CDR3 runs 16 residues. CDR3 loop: CASSWAGGYSNQPQHF. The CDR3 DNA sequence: TGTGCCAGCAGTTGGGCAGGGGGCTATAGCAATCAGCCCCAGCATTTT.

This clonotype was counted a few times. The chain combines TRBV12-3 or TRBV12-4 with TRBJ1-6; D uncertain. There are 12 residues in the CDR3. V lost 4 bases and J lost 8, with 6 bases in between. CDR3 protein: CASSYGDSPLHF. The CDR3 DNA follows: TGTGCCAGCAGTTATGGGGATTCACCCCTCCACTTT.

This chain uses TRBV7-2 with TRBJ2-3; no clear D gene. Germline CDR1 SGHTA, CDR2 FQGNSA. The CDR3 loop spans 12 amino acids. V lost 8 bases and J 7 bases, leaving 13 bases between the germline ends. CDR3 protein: CASLPLGYTQYF. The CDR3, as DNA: TGTGCCAGCTTACCGCTAGGCTATACGCAGTATTTT.

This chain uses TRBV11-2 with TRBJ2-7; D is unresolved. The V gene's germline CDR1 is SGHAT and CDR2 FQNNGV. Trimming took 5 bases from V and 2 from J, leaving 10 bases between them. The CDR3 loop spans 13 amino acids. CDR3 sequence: CASSRYSTYEQYF. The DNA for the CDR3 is TGTGCCAGCAGCCGATACAGTACCTACGAGCAGTACTTC. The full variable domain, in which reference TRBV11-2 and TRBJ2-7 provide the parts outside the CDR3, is EAGVAQSPRYKIIEKRQSVAFWCNPISGHATLYWYQQILGQGPKLLIQFQNNGVVDDSQLPKDRFSAERLKGVDSTLKIQPAKLEDSAVYLCASSRYSTYEQYFGPGTRLTVT.

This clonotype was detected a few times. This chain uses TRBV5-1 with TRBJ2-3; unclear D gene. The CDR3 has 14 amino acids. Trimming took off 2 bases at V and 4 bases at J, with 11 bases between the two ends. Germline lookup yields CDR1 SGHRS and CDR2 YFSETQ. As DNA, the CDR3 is TGCGCCAGCAGCTTTAGGAATAGCCCAGATACGCAGTATTTT. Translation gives CASSFRNSPDTQYF.

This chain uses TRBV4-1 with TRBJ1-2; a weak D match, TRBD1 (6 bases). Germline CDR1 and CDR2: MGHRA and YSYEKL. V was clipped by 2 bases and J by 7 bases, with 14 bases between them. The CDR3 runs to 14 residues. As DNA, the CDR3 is TGCGCCAGCAGCCAACCGGGGGAGGGGGGTGGCTACACCTTC. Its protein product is CASSQPGEGGGYTF.

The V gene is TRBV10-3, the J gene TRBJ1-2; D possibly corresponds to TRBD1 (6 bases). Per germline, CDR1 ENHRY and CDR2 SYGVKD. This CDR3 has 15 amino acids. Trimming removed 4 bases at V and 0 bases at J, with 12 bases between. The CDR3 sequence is CAISGAGATNYGYTF. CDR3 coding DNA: TGTGCCATCAGTGGAGCGGGGGCCACTAACTATGGCTACACCTTC.

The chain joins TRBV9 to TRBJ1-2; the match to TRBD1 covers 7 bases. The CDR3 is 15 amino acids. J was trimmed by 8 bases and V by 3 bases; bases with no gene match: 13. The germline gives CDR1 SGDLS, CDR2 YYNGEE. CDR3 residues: CASSAADRVNWGYTF. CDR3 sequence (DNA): TGTGCCAGCAGCGCAGCTGACAGGGTGAATTGGGGCTACACCTTC.

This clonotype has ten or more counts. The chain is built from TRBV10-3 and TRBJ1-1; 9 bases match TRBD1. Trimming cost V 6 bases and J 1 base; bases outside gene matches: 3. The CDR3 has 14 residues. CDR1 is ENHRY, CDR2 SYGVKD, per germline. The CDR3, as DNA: TGTGCCATCAGCTTGGACAGGGGGAACACTGAAGCTTTCTTT. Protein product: CAISLDRGNTEAFF.

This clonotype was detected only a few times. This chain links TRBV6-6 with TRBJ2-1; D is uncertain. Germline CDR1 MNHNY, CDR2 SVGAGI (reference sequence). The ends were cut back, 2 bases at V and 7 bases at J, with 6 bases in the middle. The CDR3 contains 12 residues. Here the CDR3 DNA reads TGTGCCAGCAGTTACGTGAAAAATGAGCAGTTCTTC. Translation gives CASSYVKNEQFF.

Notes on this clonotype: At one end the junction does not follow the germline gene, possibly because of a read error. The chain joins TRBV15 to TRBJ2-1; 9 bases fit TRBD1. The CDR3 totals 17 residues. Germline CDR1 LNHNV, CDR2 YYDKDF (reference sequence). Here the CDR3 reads CAISRGYETGGYNEQFF. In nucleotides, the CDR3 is TGTGCCATCAGCAGAGGGTACGAGACAGGGGGCTACAATGAGCAGTTCTTC.

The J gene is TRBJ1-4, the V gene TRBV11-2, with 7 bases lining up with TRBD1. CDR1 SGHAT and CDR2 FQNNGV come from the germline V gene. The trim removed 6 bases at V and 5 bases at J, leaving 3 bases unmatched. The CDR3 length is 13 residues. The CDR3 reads CASRQGINEKLFF. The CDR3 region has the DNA TGTGCCAGCAGACAGGGGATAAATGAAAAACTGTTTTTT.

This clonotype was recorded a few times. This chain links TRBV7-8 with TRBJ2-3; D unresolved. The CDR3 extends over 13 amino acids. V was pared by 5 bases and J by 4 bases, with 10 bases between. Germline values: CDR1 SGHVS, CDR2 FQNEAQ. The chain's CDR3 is CASSPPNSDTQYF. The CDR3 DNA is TGTGCCAGCAGCCCCCCGAATTCAGATACGCAGTATTTT. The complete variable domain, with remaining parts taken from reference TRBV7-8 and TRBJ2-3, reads GAGVSQSPRYKVAKRGQDVALRCDPISGHVSLFWYQQALGQGPEFLTYFQNEAQLDKSGLPSDRFFAERPEGSVSTLKIQRTQQEDSAVYLCASSPPNSDTQYFGPGTRLTVL.

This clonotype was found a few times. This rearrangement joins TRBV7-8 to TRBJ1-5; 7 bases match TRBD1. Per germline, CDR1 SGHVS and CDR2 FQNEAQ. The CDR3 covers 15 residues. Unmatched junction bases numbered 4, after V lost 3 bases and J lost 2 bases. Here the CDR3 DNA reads TGTGCCAGCAGCTTTACAGGGGAGGGCAATCAGCCCCAGCATTTT. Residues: CASSFTGEGNQPQHF.

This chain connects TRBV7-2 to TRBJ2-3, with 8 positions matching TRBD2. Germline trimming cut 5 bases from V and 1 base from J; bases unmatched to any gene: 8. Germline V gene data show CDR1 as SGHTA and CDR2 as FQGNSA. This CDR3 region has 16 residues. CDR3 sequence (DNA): TGTGCCAGCAGCCTAGGGTCCGGGGGGGGCACAGATACGCAGTATTTT. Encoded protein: CASSLGSGGGTDTQYF.

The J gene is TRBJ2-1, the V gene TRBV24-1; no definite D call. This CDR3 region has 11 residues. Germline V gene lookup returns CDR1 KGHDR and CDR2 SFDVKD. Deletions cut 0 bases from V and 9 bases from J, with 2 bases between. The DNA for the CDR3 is TGTGCCACCAGTGATTTGGGTGAGCAGTTCTTC. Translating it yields CATSDLGEQFF.

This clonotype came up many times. As DNA, the CDR3 is TGTGCCAGCAGCTCCCAGCCCCCGCCGGTGGACGCCGGGGAGCTGTTTTTT. It yields the protein CASSSQPPPVDAGELFF. The genes are TRBV4-2 and TRBJ2-2; D not certain. V lost 5 bases, J lost 6 bases, and 22 bases lay in between. The CDR3 is made up of 17 amino acids. Germline V CDR1 and CDR2: LGHNA, YNFKEQ.

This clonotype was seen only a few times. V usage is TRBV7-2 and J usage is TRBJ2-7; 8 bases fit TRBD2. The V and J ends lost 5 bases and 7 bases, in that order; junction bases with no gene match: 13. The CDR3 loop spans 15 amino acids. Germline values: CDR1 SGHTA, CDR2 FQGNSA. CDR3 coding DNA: TGTGCCAGCAGCGACATAAACGGGGGGGCCTGGGAGCAGTACTTC. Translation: CASSDINGGAWEQYF.

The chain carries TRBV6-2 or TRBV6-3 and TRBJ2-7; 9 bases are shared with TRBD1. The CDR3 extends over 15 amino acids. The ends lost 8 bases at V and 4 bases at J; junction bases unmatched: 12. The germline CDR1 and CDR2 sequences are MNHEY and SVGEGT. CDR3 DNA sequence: TGTGCCAGCGGCCTCGGGACAGGGTCTCCATACGAGCAGTACTTC. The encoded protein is CASGLGTGSPYEQYF.

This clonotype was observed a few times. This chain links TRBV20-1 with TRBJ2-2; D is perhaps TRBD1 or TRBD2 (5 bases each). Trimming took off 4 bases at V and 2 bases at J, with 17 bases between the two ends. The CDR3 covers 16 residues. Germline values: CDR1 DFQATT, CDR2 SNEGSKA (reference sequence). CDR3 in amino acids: CSAKDYRDPNTGELFF. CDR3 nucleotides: TGCAGTGCTAAAGACTACCGGGACCCTAACACCGGGGAGCTGTTTTTT.

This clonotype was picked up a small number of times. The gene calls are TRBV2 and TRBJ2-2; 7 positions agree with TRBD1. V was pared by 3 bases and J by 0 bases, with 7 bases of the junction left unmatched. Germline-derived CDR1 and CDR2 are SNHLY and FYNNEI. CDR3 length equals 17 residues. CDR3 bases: TGTGCCAGCAGTGACGGCCAGGGGGTTGCGAACACCGGGGAGCTGTTTTTT. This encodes CASSDGQGVANTGELFF. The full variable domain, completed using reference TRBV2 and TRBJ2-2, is EPEVTQTPSHQVTQMGQEVILRCVPISNHLYFYWYRQILGQKVEFLVSFYNNEISEKSEIFDDQFSVERPDGSNFTLKIRSTKLEDSAMYFCASSDGQGVANTGELFFGEGSRLTVL.